Below are 18 T cell receptor beta chains sequenced from a single sample in a study of blood T cell repertoires in COVID-19. The method was immunoSEQ multiplex PCR; TCRdb's version includes in-frame clones alone and lacks a portion of them. The sample lists around 190,000 clones, approximately 90% occurring once. Sequencing input: PBMCs or T cells enriched from blood (not recorded which). These receptors were obtained from a young man with acute COVID-19.

The chain joins TRBV9 to TRBJ1-2; 9 bases line up with TRBD1. V lost 2 bases to trimming and J lost 3 bases; unmatched junction nucleotides: 5. Germline V gene sequence: CDR1 SGDLS, CDR2 YYNGEE. The CDR3 has 15 amino acids. The CDR3 protein is CASSVGGQGDYGYTF. DNA for the CDR3: TGTGCCAGCAGCGTGGGGGGACAGGGCGACTATGGCTACACCTTC.

This chain uses TRBV7-2 with TRBJ1-6; D possibly corresponds to TRBD1 (6 bases). The CDR3 totals 15 residues. The germline CDR1 and CDR2 sequences are SGHTA and FQGNSA. V was trimmed by 5 bases and J by 6 bases, leaving 14 bases between them. This CDR3 is CASSPRDTLNSPLHF. The CDR3 DNA is TGTGCCAGCAGCCCCCGGGACACGCTTAATTCACCCCTCCACTTT.

This clone appeared many times. V and J are TRBV6-5 and TRBJ2-3, with unresolved D. Germline CDR1 MNHEY, CDR2 SVGAGI. This CDR3 comprises 14 residues. Trimming took off 2 bases at V and 2 bases at J, with 8 bases between the two ends. In DNA, the CDR3 is TGTGCCAGCAGTTACGAGGCCTACACAGATACGCAGTATTTT. It specifies CASSYEAYTDTQYF.

V gene TRBV7-3 combines with J gene TRBJ2-5; 7 bases fit TRBD1. CDR1 and CDR2 (germline): SGHTA, FQGTGA. This CDR3 has 13 residues. V shed 4 bases, J shed 3 bases, and the junction held 2 bases outside the gene matches. CDR3: CASSSGQKETQYF. The CDR3 nucleotides read TGTGCCAGCAGCTCGGGACAGAAAGAGACCCAGTACTTC.

The chain is built from TRBV9 and TRBJ1-5; possible D gene TRBD1, 6 bases. V was pared by 0 bases and J by 6 bases, with 13 bases between. The germline gives CDR1 SGDLS, CDR2 YYNGEE. This CDR3 region has 15 residues. The CDR3 is CASSVDYRVGQPQHF. The CDR3 DNA follows: TGTGCCAGCAGCGTAGATTACAGGGTGGGTCAGCCCCAGCATTTT.

The V and J genes are TRBV7-6 and TRBJ2-7; D may be TRBD1 (6 bases). Trimming left V 0 bases short and J 7 bases short, with 10 bases between. The CDR3 has 13 residues. Per the germline V gene, CDR1 is SGHVS and CDR2 is FNYEAQ. CDR3 bases: TGTGCCAGCAGCTTAGCTACAGGGAGTGAGCAGTACTTC. It yields the protein CASSLATGSEQYF.

This clone was recorded only once. This rearrangement joins TRBV20-1 to TRBJ1-1, with TRBD1 matching 9 bases. The CDR3 sequence is 16 residues long. Germline V gives CDR1 DFQATT, CDR2 SNEGSKA (reference sequence). Trimming at V came to 3 bases and at J to 6 bases, leaving 14 bases not matched to a gene. The CDR3 is CSASQTGGKLWSEAFF. The CDR3 DNA is TGCAGTGCTAGTCAAACAGGGGGCAAGCTGTGGTCTGAAGCTTTCTTT.

The chain recombines TRBV11-2 with TRBJ2-7; D possibly corresponds to TRBD1 (6 bases). Germline lookup yields CDR1 SGHAT and CDR2 FQNNGV. V was shortened by 5 bases and J by 2 bases, with 16 bases between the two germline ends. The CDR3 sequence is 15 residues long. In nucleotides, the CDR3 is TGTGCCAGCAGCATCCTTTCGGACAGAACCTACGAGCAGTACTTC. It codes for CASSILSDRTYEQYF. Full variable domain (missing parts from reference TRBV11-2 and TRBJ2-7): EAGVAQSPRYKIIEKRQSVAFWCNPISGHATLYWYQQILGQGPKLLIQFQNNGVVDDSQLPKDRFSAERLKGVDSTLKIQPAKLEDSAVYLCASSILSDRTYEQYFGPGTRLTVT.

This chain uses TRBV7-2 with TRBJ2-1; 14 nucleotides line up with TRBD2. The germline V gene encodes CDR1 SGHTA and CDR2 FQGNSA. With 4 bases clipped from V and 7 bases from J, the junction kept 9 bases outside the gene matches. CDR3 length: 17 amino acids. The CDR3 spells CASSSFGLAGGRNEQFF. In DNA, the CDR3 is TGTGCCAGCAGCTCCTTCGGACTAGCGGGAGGTCGGAATGAGCAGTTCTTC.

The rearrangement uses TRBV5-4 and TRBJ2-2; D not resolved. Trimming took 2 bases from V and 5 from J, leaving 4 bases between them. CDR1 and CDR2 from the germline V gene are SGHNT and YYREEE (reference sequence). The CDR3 sequence is 12 residues long. Here the CDR3 DNA reads TGTGCCAGCAGCTTCGGGACCGGGGAGCTGTTTTTT. It yields the protein CASSFGTGELFF. Full variable domain (rest looked up from reference TRBV5-4 and TRBJ2-2): ETGVTQSPTHLIKTRGQQVTLRCSSQSGHNTVSWYQQALGQGPQFIFQYYREEENGRGNFPPRFSGLQFPNYSSELNVNALELDDSALYLCASSFGTGELFFGEGSRLTVL.

This chain connects TRBV11-3 to TRBJ2-7; D perhaps matches TRBD2 (6 bases). Per germline, CDR1 SGHNT and CDR2 YENEEA. Trimming took off 5 bases at V and 5 bases at J, with 13 bases between the two ends. This CDR3 region has 13 residues. CDR3 loop: CASSLFWGDEQYF. The CDR3 DNA follows: TGTGCCAGCAGCCTATTTTGGGGGGACGAGCAGTACTTC.

This chain uses TRBV28 with TRBJ1-2; maybe TRBD1 (5 bases). With 3 bases removed from V and 3 bases from J, the gap between germline ends came to 8 bases. Germline loops: CDR1 MDHEN, CDR2 SYDVKM. The CDR3 totals 13 residues. As DNA, the CDR3 is TGTGCCAGCAGTTTGACCAGGGACTATGGCTACACCTTC. Translating gives CASSLTRDYGYTF.

As regards this clone: A much bigger clone sits one base away, suggesting this may be a read error. The sample holds other DNA sequences that translate to the same CDR3. The gene calls are TRBV9 and TRBJ2-3; no reliable D call. The CDR3 has 12 amino acids. The V gene lost 3 bases and the J gene lost 0 bases, with 2 bases spanning the gap. Germline assignment: CDR1 SGDLS and CDR2 YYNGEE. CDR3 amino acids: CASSASTDTQYF. In DNA, the CDR3 is TGTGCCAGCAGCGCAAGCACAGATACGCAGTATTTT. Variable domain in full (rest from reference TRBV9 and TRBJ2-3): DSGVTQTPKHLITATGQRVTLRCSPRSGDLSVYWYQQSLDQGLQFLIQYYNGEERAKGNILERFSAQQFPDLHSELNLSSLELGDSALYFCASSASTDTQYFGPGTRLTVL.

The rearrangement links TRBV5-1 to TRBJ2-3; no reliable D call. Per the germline V gene, CDR1 is SGHRS and CDR2 is YFSETQ. With 2 bases removed from V and 1 base from J, the gap between germline ends came to 2 bases. The CDR3 is 12 amino acids. This CDR3 is CASSFGTDTQYF. CDR3 DNA: TGCGCCAGCAGCTTCGGCACAGATACGCAGTATTTT. Full variable domain (remainder filled in from reference TRBV5-1 and TRBJ2-3): KAGVTQTPRYLIKTRGQQVTLSCSPISGHRSVSWYQQTPGQGLQFLFEYFSETQRNKGNFPGRFSGRQFSNSRSEMNVSTLELGDSALYLCASSFGTDTQYFGPGTRLTVL.

This clone occurred once. This chain uses TRBV5-5 with TRBJ1-5; 9 positions match TRBD1. The germline V gene has CDR1 SGHKS and CDR2 YYEKEE (reference sequence). With 3 bases clipped from V and 4 bases from J, the junction kept 2 bases outside the gene matches. CDR3 size: 14 residues. The CDR3 here is CASSSGQGNQPQHF. The CDR3 DNA is TGTGCCAGCAGCTCCGGACAGGGGAATCAGCCCCAGCATTTT.

The chain links TRBV24-1 to TRBJ1-5, with 8 bases identical to TRBD1. J lost 2 bases, V lost 6 bases, and 5 bases had no gene match. Germline assignment: CDR1 KGHDR and CDR2 SFDVKD. The CDR3 loop spans 15 amino acids. In nucleotides, the CDR3 is TGTGCCACCAGTAGTTCAGGGGGCGGCAATCAGCCCCAGCATTTT. This gives the protein CATSSSGGGNQPQHF.

The rearrangement links TRBV19 to TRBJ2-3, with 7 bases identical to TRBD2. The J segment lost 3 bases and the V segment lost 9 bases, leaving 6 bases of the junction unmatched. Germline CDR1 LNHDA, CDR2 SQIVND (reference sequence). The CDR3 spans 13 residues. The CDR3 sequence is CASHEGLTDTQYF. DNA for the CDR3: TGTGCCAGCCATGAGGGACTAACAGATACGCAGTATTTT. Drawing the rest from reference TRBV19 and TRBJ2-3, the complete variable domain is DGGITQSPKYLFRKEGQNVTLSCEQNLNHDAMYWYRQDPGQGLRLIYYSQIVNDFQKGDIAEGYSVSREKKESFPLTVTSAQKNPTAFYLCASHEGLTDTQYFGPGTRLTVL.

The chain links TRBV29-1 to TRBJ1-3, with D uncertain. Germline-derived CDR1 and CDR2 are SQVTM and ANQGSEA. The CDR3 is 12 amino acids. The V end lost 7 bases, the J end lost 0 bases, and 7 bases lay between the germline ends. The CDR3, as DNA: TGCAGCGCCGGTAGCTCTGGAAACACCATATATTTT. Residues: CSAGSSGNTIYF.